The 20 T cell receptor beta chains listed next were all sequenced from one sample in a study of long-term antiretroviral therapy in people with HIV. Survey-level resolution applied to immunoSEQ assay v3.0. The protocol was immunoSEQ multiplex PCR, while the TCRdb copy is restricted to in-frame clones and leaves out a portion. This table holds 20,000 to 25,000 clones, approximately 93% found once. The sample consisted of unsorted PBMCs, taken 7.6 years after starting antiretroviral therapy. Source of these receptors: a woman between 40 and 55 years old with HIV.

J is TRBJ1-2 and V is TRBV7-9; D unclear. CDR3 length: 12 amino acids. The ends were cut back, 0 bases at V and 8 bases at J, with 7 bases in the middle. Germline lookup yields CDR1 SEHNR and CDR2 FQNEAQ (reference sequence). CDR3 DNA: TGTGCCAGCAGCTTAGCGCCGGAAGGCTACACCTTC. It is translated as CASSLAPEGYTF.

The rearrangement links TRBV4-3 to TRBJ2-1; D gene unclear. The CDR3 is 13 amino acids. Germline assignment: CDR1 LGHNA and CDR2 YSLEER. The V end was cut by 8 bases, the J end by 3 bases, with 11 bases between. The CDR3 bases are TGCGCCAGCTCCGCCAGAGTCTACAATGAGCAGTTCTTC. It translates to CASSARVYNEQFF.

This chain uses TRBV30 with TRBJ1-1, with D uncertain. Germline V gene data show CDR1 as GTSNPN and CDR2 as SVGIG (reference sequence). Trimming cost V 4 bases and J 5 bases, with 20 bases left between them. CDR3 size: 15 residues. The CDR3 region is CAWIPTEWGETEAFF. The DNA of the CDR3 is TGTGCCTGGATTCCTACGGAATGGGGTGAGACTGAAGCTTTCTTT.

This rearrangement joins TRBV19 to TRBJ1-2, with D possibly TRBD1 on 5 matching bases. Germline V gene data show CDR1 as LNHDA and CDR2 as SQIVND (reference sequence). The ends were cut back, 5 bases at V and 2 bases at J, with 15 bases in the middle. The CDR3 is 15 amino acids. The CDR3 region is CASSSRLGGNYGYTF. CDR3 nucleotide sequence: TGTGCCAGTAGTTCTCGACTCGGGGGGAACTATGGCTACACCTTC.

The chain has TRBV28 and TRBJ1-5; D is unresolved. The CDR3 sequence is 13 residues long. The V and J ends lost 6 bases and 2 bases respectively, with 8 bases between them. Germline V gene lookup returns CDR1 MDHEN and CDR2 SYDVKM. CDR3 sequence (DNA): TGTGCCAGCAGGAGAGGACGCAATCAGCCCCAGCATTTT. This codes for CASRRGRNQPQHF.

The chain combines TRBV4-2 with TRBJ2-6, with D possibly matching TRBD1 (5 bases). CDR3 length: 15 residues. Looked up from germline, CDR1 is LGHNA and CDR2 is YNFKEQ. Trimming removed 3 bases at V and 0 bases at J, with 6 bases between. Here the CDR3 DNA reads TGTGCCAGCAGCCAGGACAACTCTGGGGCCAACGTCCTGACTTTC. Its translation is CASSQDNSGANVLTF.

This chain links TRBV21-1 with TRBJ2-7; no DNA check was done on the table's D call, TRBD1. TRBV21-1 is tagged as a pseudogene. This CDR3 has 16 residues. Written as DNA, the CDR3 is TGTGCCAGCAGCAAAGTACATAGGACACCTACCTACGAGCAGTACTTC. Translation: CASSKVHRTPTYEQYF.

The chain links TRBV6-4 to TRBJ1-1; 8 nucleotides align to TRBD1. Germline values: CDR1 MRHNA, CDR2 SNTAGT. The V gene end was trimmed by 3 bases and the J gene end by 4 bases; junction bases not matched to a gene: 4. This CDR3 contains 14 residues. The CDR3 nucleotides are TGTGCCAGCAGTGATACCGACAGGGGCACTGAAGCTTTCTTT. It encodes CASSDTDRGTEAFF.

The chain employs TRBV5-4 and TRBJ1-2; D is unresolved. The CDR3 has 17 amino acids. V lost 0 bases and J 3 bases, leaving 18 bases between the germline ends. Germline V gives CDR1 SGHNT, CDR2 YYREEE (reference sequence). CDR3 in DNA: TGTGCCAGCAGCTTGGCCGGCATACCCCCGGGGTACTATGGCTACACCTTC. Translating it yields CASSLAGIPPGYYGYTF.

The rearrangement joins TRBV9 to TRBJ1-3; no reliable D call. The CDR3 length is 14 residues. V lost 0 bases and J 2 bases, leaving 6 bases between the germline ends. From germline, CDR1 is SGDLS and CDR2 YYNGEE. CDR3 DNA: TGTGCCAGCAGCGTAGAGCTCCCTGGAAACACCATATATTTT. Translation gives CASSVELPGNTIYF.

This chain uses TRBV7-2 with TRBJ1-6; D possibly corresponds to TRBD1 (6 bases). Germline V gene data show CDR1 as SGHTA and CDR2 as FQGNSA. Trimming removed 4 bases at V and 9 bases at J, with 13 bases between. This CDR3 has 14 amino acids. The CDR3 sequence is CASSSGQRGSPLHF. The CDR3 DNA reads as TGTGCCAGCAGCTCCGGACAGAGAGGTTCACCCCTCCACTTT.

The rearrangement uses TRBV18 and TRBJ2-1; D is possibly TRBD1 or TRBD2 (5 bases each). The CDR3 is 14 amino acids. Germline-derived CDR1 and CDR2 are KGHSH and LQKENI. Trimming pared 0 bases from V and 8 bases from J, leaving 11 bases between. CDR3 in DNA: TGTGCCAGCTCACCACCGCAGGGAGCATATGAGCAGTTCTTC. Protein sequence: CASSPPQGAYEQFF.

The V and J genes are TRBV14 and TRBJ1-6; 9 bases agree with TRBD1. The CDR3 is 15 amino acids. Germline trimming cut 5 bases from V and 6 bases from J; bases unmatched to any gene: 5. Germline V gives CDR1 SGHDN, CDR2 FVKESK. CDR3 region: CASSVPGQGNSPLHF. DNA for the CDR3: TGTGCCAGCAGCGTACCGGGACAGGGTAATTCACCCCTCCACTTT.

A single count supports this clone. CDR3 sequence: CASSLEPGPNTEAFF. As DNA, the CDR3 is TGTGCCAGCAGCTTAGAACCGGGGCCGAACACTGAAGCTTTCTTT. The chain couples TRBV11-2 to TRBJ1-1, with D tentatively TRBD1 (5 bases). V lost 0 bases, J lost 1 base, and 9 bases lay in between. Germline V lookup: CDR1 SGHAT, CDR2 FQNNGV. This CDR3 contains 15 residues.

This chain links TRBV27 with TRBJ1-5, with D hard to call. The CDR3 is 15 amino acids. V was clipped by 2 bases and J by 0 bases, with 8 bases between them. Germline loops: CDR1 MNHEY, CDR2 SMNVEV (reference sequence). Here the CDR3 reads CASSLEGYSNQPQHF. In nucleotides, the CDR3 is TGTGCCAGCAGTTTAGAAGGGTATAGCAATCAGCCCCAGCATTTT.

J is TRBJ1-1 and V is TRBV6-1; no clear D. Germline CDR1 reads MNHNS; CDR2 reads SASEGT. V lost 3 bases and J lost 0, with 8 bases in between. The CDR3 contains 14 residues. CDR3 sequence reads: CASSDPLLNTEAFF. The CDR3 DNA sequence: TGTGCCAGCAGTGACCCACTGCTGAACACTGAAGCTTTCTTT.

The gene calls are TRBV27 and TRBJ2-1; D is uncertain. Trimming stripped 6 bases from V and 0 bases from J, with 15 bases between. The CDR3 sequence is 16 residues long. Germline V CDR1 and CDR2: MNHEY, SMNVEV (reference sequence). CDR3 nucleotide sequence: TGTGCCAGCAGAGCGTCGTCGTATCTCTCCTACAATGAGCAGTTCTTC. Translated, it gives CASRASSYLSYNEQFF.

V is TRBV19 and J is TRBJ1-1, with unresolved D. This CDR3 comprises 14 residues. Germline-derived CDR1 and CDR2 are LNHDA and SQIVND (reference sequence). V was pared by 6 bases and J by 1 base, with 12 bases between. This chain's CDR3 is CASSHRTGNTEAFF. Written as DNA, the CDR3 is TGTGCCAGTAGCCACCGGACGGGGAACACTGAAGCTTTCTTT. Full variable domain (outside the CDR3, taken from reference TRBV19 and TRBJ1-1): DGGITQSPKYLFRKEGQNVTLSCEQNLNHDAMYWYRQDPGQGLRLIYYSQIVNDFQKGDIAEGYSVSREKKESFPLTVTSAQKNPTAFYLCASSHRTGNTEAFFGQGTRLTVV.

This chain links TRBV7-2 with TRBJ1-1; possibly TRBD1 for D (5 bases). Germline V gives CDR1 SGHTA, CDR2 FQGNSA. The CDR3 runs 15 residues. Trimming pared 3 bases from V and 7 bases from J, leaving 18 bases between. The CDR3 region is CASSFGAGGWDEAFF. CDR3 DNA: TGTGCCAGCAGCTTCGGCGCGGGGGGGTGGGATGAAGCTTTCTTT.

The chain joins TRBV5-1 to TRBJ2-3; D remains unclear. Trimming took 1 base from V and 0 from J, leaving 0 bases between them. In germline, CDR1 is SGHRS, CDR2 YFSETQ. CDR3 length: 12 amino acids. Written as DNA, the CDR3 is TGCGCCAGCAGCTTGAGCACAGATACGCAGTATTTT. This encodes CASSLSTDTQYF.